Below, one T cell receptor (beta chain) is given with its context. The data originate from a study of T cell responses to AZD1222 COVID-19 vaccine. This table comes from immunoSEQ multiplex PCR, and its TCRdb copy is limited to in-frame clones, with some not included. The table has tens of thousands of clones, roughly nine tenths seen once. The receptor was derived from an adult in good health. Material: peripheral blood, obtained on day 0 of AZD1222 vaccination.

CDR3 DNA: TGTGCCAGCAGCACCGGGACAAACAAAGAGACCCAGTACTTC. Its translation: CASSTGTNKETQYF. J is TRBJ2-5 and V is TRBV11-2; the D gene is possibly TRBD1 (6 bases). CDR3 length: 14 residues. Germline V gene data show CDR1 as SGHAT and CDR2 as FQNNGV. Between the trimmed V and J ends, which lost 5 bases and 3 bases, there was a span of 13 bases. Variable domain in full (rest from reference TRBV11-2 and TRBJ2-5): EAGVAQSPRYKIIEKRQSVAFWCNPISGHATLYWYQQILGQGPKLLIQFQNNGVVDDSQLPKDRFSAERLKGVDSTLKIQPAKLEDSAVYLCASSTGTNKETQYFGPGTRLLVL.